Described below is a single T cell receptor beta chain sequence and its context. Its matching antigen is unknown. Trimming left V 2 bases short and J 2 bases short, with 20 bases between. Germline V CDR1 and CDR2: SGHRS, YFSETQ. This CDR3 contains 18 residues. The assay was immunoSEQ multiplex PCR, and TCRdb's table has in-frame clones only and misses some. The sample carries 150,000 to 250,000 clones, approximately 93% recorded once. These data originate in a study of T cell responses to AZD1222 COVID-19 vaccine. Study-level results: The study found Spike-specific TCR breadth and depth rose after two AZD1222 doses. In a largely white British group with more females than males, clonal diversity was possibly underestimated.

This sequence joins TRBV5-1 and TRBJ2-1, with D possibly TRBD1 on 6 matching bases. The sample was peripheral blood, taken 28 days after the second AZD1222 dose. The source is an adult who received the AZD1222 COVID-19 vaccine. The CDR3 protein is CASSLGWVDSQTYNEQFF. In nucleotides, the CDR3 is TGCGCCAGCAGCTTAGGGTGGGTGGACAGCCAGACCTACAATGAGCAGTTCTTC.